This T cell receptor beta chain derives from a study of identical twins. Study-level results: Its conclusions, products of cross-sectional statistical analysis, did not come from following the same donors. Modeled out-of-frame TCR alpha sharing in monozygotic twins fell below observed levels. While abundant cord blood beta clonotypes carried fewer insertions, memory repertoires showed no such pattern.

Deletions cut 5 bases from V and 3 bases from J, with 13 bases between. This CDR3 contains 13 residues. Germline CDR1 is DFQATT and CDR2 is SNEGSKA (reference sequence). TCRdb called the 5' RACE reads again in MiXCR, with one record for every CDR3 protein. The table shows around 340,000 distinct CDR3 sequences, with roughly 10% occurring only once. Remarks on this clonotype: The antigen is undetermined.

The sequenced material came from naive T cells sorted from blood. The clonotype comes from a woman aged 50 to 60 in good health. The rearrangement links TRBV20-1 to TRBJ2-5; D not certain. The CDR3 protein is CSAGYTIEETQYF. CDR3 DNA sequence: TGCAGTGCTGGGTACACCATAGAAGAGACCCAGTACTTC.